This T cell receptor beta chain was recovered during a study of shared clonotypes between healthy human individuals. Sorted-subset replicate PCR reactions were performed with around 200 ng DNA, corresponding to tens of thousands of T cell genomes. Using immunoSEQ multiplex PCR, the repertoire was profiled, and TCRdb retains in-frame clones only, with some absent. The sample shows 2 million to 2.5 million clones, 93% of them seen only once. Per germline, CDR1 SGHDT and CDR2 YYEEEE. The V gene lost 3 bases and the J gene lost 0 bases, with 17 bases spanning the gap. The CDR3 contains 17 residues. Material: naive CD4+ T cells from PBMCs. The sample's subset: CD45RA+ positively selected. This TCR was recovered from a man between 18 and 29 years old in good health. Some clones in this sample may be carry-over from other donors' samples. The chain carries TRBV5-6 and TRBJ2-3, with a tentative D call TRBD1 (6 bases). The CDR3 coding sequence is TGTGCCAGCAGCTCGATACAGGGACGGAGAAGCACAGATACGCAGTATTTT. This encodes CASSSIQGRRSTDTQYF.